These 17 T cell receptor beta chains came from one sample sequenced in a study of T cell changes during pregnancy in multiple sclerosis. Here immunoSEQ multiplex PCR was the method, and the copy in TCRdb shows in-frame clones only, minus some. The repertoire consists of 55,000 to 80,000 clones, with about 94% occurring once and the leading ten covering approximately 0.58%. Sample: peripheral blood, taken in the third trimester of pregnancy. All receptors come from a female donor with multiple sclerosis, enrolled in a pregnancy study.

This rearrangement joins TRBV5-1 to TRBJ2-1; TRBD1 is a possible D gene (5 bases). V gave up 4 bases and J gave up 8 bases, with 13 bases separating them. CDR1 and CDR2 from the germline V gene are SGHRS and YFSETQ. CDR3 size: 13 residues. The CDR3 loop reads CASSQGVLDEQFF. CDR3 in DNA: TGCGCCAGCAGCCAAGGGGTACTCGATGAGCAGTTCTTC.

The chain links TRBV9 to TRBJ2-7; tentative D call: TRBD2 (6 bases). V lost 4 bases and J 3 bases, leaving 14 bases between the germline ends. The CDR3 covers 14 residues. CDR1 is SGDLS, CDR2 YYNGEE, per germline. CDR3 in DNA: TGTGCCAGCAGCCCCGGCGGGGAGCGCTACGAGCAGTACTTC. The encoded protein is CASSPGGERYEQYF. The variable domain in full, completed from reference TRBV9 and TRBJ2-7, reads DSGVTQTPKHLITATGQRVTLRCSPRSGDLSVYWYQQSLDQGLQFLIQYYNGEERAKGNILERFSAQQFPDLHSELNLSSLELGDSALYFCASSPGGERYEQYFGPGTRLTVT.

The CDR3 reads CASSLGSGNEKLFF. The CDR3 DNA follows: TGTGCCAGCAGCTTAGGGAGTGGTAATGAAAAACTGTTTTTT. The chain uses TRBV7-6 and TRBJ1-4; D unclear. The CDR3 is made up of 14 amino acids. Per the germline V gene, CDR1 is SGHVS and CDR2 is FNYEAQ. V lost 1 base and J 4 bases, leaving 7 bases between the germline ends.

The V gene is TRBV7-9, the J gene TRBJ2-5, with D possibly being TRBD2 (6 bases). CDR1 SEHNR and CDR2 FQNEAQ come from the germline V gene (reference sequence). This CDR3 has 15 residues. With 4 bases removed from V and 1 base from J, the gap between germline ends came to 13 bases. The CDR3 DNA reads TGTGCCAGCAGCTCCCGGGGGACCCGCCAAGAGACCCAGTACTTC. It yields the protein CASSSRGTRQETQYF. The full variable domain, rest sourced from reference TRBV7-9 and TRBJ2-5, is DTGVSQNPRHKITKRGQNVTFRCDPISEHNRLYWYRQTLGQGPEFLTYFQNEAQLEKSRLLSDRFSAERPKGSFSTLEIQRTEQGDSAMYLCASSSRGTRQETQYFGPGTRLLVL.

The DNA of the CDR3 is TGTGCCAGTAGTCCTCGACGGACAGGGGAGAACACTGAAGCTTTCTTT. Its translation is CASSPRRTGENTEAFF. This chain connects TRBV19 to TRBJ1-1; 9 nucleotides agree with TRBD1. Trimming cost V 5 bases and J 1 base; bases outside gene matches: 8. Germline values: CDR1 LNHDA, CDR2 SQIVND (reference sequence). CDR3 length: 16 amino acids.

The CDR3 protein is CASSVDPASGGLAKNIQYF. The CDR3 bases are TGTGCCAGCAGCGTAGATCCGGCTAGCGGGGGACTAGCCAAAAACATTCAGTACTTC. V gene TRBV9 combines with J gene TRBJ2-4; 10 positions match TRBD2. The germline V gene has CDR1 SGDLS and CDR2 YYNGEE. This CDR3 has 19 residues. With 0 bases clipped from V and 0 bases from J, the junction kept 9 bases outside the gene matches.

This clone turned up a few times. V usage is TRBV27 and J usage is TRBJ1-5; possible D gene TRBD1, 5 bases. Germline-derived CDR1 and CDR2 are MNHEY and SMNVEV (reference sequence). The CDR3 has 13 amino acids. The V gene lost 4 bases and the J gene lost 9 bases, with 13 bases spanning the gap. Here the CDR3 reads CASSSSQGLPQHF. In nucleotides, the CDR3 is TGTGCCAGCAGTTCCTCCCAGGGTTTGCCCCAGCATTTT.

The gene calls are TRBV6-5 and TRBJ1-3, with a possible D match to TRBD1 (6 bases). V was clipped by 4 bases and J by 0 bases, with 13 bases between them. CDR1 is MNHEY, CDR2 SVGAGI, per germline. This CDR3 comprises 16 residues. DNA for the CDR3: TGTGCCAGCAGTTTCACAGGGATCTCCTCTGGAAACACCATATATTTT. Translation gives CASSFTGISSGNTIYF.

CDR3 nucleotides: TGTGCCAGCAGCTTGGGGACAGGGGCTCAGCCCCAGCATTTT. It codes for CASSLGTGAQPQHF. This chain links TRBV5-5 with TRBJ1-5; 9 bases fit TRBD1. Looked up from germline, CDR1 is SGHKS and CDR2 is YYEKEE (reference sequence). The J segment lost 6 bases and the V segment lost 0 bases, leaving 1 base of the junction unmatched. CDR3 length: 14 amino acids.

The chain joins TRBV25-1 to TRBJ2-7, with D unclear. Deletions cut 3 bases from V and 5 bases from J, with 11 bases between. The CDR3 totals 13 residues. Germline V CDR1 and CDR2: MGHDK, SYGVNS. The CDR3 DNA reads TGTGCCAGCAGTGATTCGCAGTCCCACGAGCAGTACTTC. Translating gives CASSDSQSHEQYF.

This rearrangement joins TRBV27 to TRBJ2-5; tentative D call: TRBD2 (8 bases). Trimming removed 2 bases from V and 2 bases from J, with 27 bases in between. The length of the CDR3 is 20 residues. CDR1 and CDR2 from the germline V gene are MNHEY and SMNVEV (reference sequence). The CDR3 spells CASSLRGRGANPSGQETQYF. In DNA, the CDR3 is TGTGCCAGCAGTTTAAGGGGGCGGGGGGCGAATCCTAGCGGGCAAGAGACCCAGTACTTC.

This sequence joins TRBV12-5 and TRBJ1-5; 9 positions match TRBD1. Germline lookup yields CDR1 LGHNT and CDR2 FRNRAP. V lost 1 base, J lost 2 bases, and 9 bases stayed unmatched. The CDR3 runs 18 residues. CDR3 nucleotides: TGTGCTAGTGGTTTGGGACAGGGGGGGGGCTTGGGCAATCAGCCCCAGCATTTT. Translating it yields CASGLGQGGGLGNQPQHF.

J is TRBJ1-1 and V is TRBV19; D unresolved. The germline V gene has CDR1 LNHDA and CDR2 SQIVND (reference sequence). The CDR3 sequence is 15 residues long. V dropped 4 bases and J dropped 4 bases, with 16 bases sitting between them. The CDR3 nucleotides read TGTGCCAGTAGTAGTCGGCAGGTTCTGGTCACTGAAGCTTTCTTT. Residues: CASSSRQVLVTEAFF.

In this sample, this clone turned up a few times. The chain employs TRBV5-1 and TRBJ2-7; 12 bases match TRBD2. Per the germline V gene, CDR1 is SGHRS and CDR2 is YFSETQ. The CDR3 totals 15 residues. With V trimmed by 3 bases and J by 3 bases, 4 bases remained unmatched. The CDR3 bases are TGCGCCAGCAGCTGGACTAGCGGGGAAAGCTACGAGCAGTACTTC. Encoded protein: CASSWTSGESYEQYF. The full variable domain, with the rest looked up from reference TRBV5-1 and TRBJ2-7, is KAGVTQTPRYLIKTRGQQVTLSCSPISGHRSVSWYQQTPGQGLQFLFEYFSETQRNKGNFPGRFSGRQFSNSRSEMNVSTLELGDSALYLCASSWTSGESYEQYFGPGTRLTVT.

This clone was observed a single time. V gene TRBV7-8 combines with J gene TRBJ1-1, with D perhaps TRBD1 (6 bases). The CDR3 has 13 residues. In germline, CDR1 is SGHVS, CDR2 FQNEAQ. V shed 7 bases and J shed 5 bases, with 14 bases lying between them. CDR3 sequence (DNA): TGTGCCAGCAAGCTTCAGGGGAATACTGAAGCTTTCTTT. Protein sequence: CASKLQGNTEAFF.

The V call is TRBV7-2, the J call TRBJ1-1; no clear D. V gave up 4 bases and J gave up 7 bases, with 13 bases separating them. The CDR3 has 13 amino acids. Germline CDR1 reads SGHTA; CDR2 reads FQGNSA. The chain's CDR3 is CASSSRGGFEAFF. The DNA of the CDR3 is TGTGCCAGCAGCTCCCGAGGCGGTTTTGAAGCTTTCTTT.

The chain uses TRBV6-5 and TRBJ2-1; 7 bases align to TRBD1. Unmatched junction bases numbered 3, after V lost 1 base and J lost 6 bases. The CDR3 runs 14 residues. Germline V gene lookup returns CDR1 MNHEY and CDR2 SVGAGI. CDR3: CASSYFRGINEQFF. DNA of the CDR3: TGTGCCAGCAGTTACTTCAGGGGGATCAATGAGCAGTTCTTC.